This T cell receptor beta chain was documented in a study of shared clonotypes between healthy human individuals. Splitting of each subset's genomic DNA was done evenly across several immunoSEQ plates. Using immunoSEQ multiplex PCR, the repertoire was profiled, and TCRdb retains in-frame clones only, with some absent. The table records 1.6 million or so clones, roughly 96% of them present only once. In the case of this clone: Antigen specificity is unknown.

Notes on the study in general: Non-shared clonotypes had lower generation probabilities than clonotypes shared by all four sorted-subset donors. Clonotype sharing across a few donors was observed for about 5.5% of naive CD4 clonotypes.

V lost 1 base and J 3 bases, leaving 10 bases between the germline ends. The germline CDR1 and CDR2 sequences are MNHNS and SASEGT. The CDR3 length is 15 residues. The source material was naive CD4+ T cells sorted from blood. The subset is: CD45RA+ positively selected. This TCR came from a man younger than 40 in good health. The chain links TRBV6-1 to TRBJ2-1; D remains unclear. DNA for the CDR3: TGTGCCAGCAGTGAAGTCGGTACCGGCTACAATGAGCAGTTCTTC. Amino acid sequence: CASSEVGTGYNEQFF.